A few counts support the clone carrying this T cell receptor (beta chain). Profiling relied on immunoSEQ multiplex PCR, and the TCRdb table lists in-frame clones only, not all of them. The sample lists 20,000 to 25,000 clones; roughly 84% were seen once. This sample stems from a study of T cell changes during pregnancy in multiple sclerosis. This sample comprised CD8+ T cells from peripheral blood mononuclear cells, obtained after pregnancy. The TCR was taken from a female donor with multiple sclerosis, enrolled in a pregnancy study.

DNA of the CDR3: TGTGCCAGCAGCCAGTTGCGGGACACTGAAGCTTTCTTT. Translation: CASSQLRDTEAFF. The chain has TRBV7-8 and TRBJ1-1; D not resolved. Germline V gives CDR1 SGHVS, CDR2 FQNEAQ. Trimming removed 5 bases from V and 3 bases from J, with 10 bases in between. This CDR3 is built from 13 residues.